These 28 T cell receptor beta chains originate from one sample sequenced in a study of CD8 T cells in Susac syndrome. The RNA input was roughly 0.45 to 1 ug, and it was reverse transcribed with random hexamers. TCRdb analysed the immunoSEQ multiplex PCR reads with MiXCR anew, one entry per CDR3 protein. Among about 130,000 distinct CDR3 sequences listed, 90% to 95% were seen once. The sequenced sample was CD4+ T cells from PBMCs. All receptors come from a human donor in good health.

V gene TRBV5-1 combines with J gene TRBJ2-1; D gene unclear. Per the germline V gene, CDR1 is SGHRS and CDR2 is YFSETQ. The CDR3 length is 12 residues. Between the trimmed V and J ends, which lost 0 bases and 9 bases, there was a span of 7 bases. The CDR3 region is CASSLDYGEQFF. DNA of the CDR3: TGCGCCAGCAGCTTGGATTATGGTGAGCAGTTCTTC.

The chain couples TRBV2 to TRBJ2-2, with 12 bases matching TRBD2. V was pared by 6 bases and J by 4 bases, with 6 bases of the junction left unmatched. The CDR3 contains 16 residues. CDR1 is SNHLY, CDR2 FYNNEI, per germline. The CDR3 region is CASSALAGGFTGELFF. CDR3 in DNA: TGTGCCAGCAGCGCACTAGCGGGAGGCTTCACCGGGGAGCTGTTTTTT.

This clonotype was seen a single time. The chain combines TRBV20-1 with TRBJ1-2; no firm D call. CDR1 is DFQATT and CDR2 is SNEGSKA in the germline V gene (reference sequence). The ends were cut back, 3 bases at V and 2 bases at J, with 4 bases in the middle. CDR3 length: 11 amino acids. The CDR3 DNA reads TGCAGTGCTAGCGAAAACTATGGCTACACCTTC. Encoded protein: CSASENYGYTF.

This chain joins TRBV6-6 and TRBJ2-5, with unresolved D. V shed 8 bases and J shed 0 bases, with 13 bases lying between them. In germline, CDR1 is MNHNY, CDR2 SVGAGI (reference sequence). The CDR3 is 14 amino acids. The CDR3 DNA is TGTGCCAGCGCCACCACTTTGTACCAAGAGACCCAGTACTTC. Protein sequence: CASATTLYQETQYF.

This chain links TRBV14 with TRBJ2-5; TRBD2 aligns across 11 bases. The CDR3 contains 18 residues. The V segment lost 0 bases and the J segment 5 bases; nucleotides outside the gene matches: 11. Germline CDR1 and CDR2: SGHDN and FVKESK. Here the CDR3 reads CASSQDSVLAGVSETQYF. CDR3 DNA: TGTGCCAGCAGCCAAGATTCGGTACTAGCGGGAGTTTCCGAGACCCAGTACTTC.

This rearrangement joins TRBV7-2 to TRBJ2-2; no firm D call. CDR1 is SGHTA and CDR2 is FQGNSA in the germline V gene. The CDR3 sequence is 15 residues long. V was trimmed by 5 bases and J by 5 bases, leaving 15 bases between them. CDR3 sequence reads: CASSVRLPRTGELFF. DNA for the CDR3: TGTGCCAGCAGCGTGAGACTTCCCAGAACCGGGGAGCTGTTTTTT.

The V and J genes are TRBV18 and TRBJ2-1, with 7 bases identical to TRBD2. Germline-derived CDR1 and CDR2 are KGHSH and LQKENI. The CDR3 is 16 residues long. J gave up 5 bases and V 0 bases, and 7 bases lay outside the gene matches. The CDR3: CASSPPGLAVNNEQFF. The CDR3 DNA sequence: TGTGCCAGCTCACCACCGGGGCTAGCGGTAAACAATGAGCAGTTCTTC. The whole variable domain, remainder taken from reference TRBV18 and TRBJ2-1, is NAGVMQNPRHLVRRRGQEARLRCSPMKGHSHVYWYRQLPEEGLKFMVYLQKENIIDESGMPKERFSAEFPKEGPSILRIQQVVRGDSAAYFCASSPPGLAVNNEQFFGPGTRLTVL.

The chain carries TRBV27 and TRBJ1-2, with TRBD1 matching over 7 bases. CDR1 is MNHEY and CDR2 is SMNVEV in the germline V gene (reference sequence). Trimming at V came to 3 bases and at J to 0 bases, leaving 7 bases not matched to a gene. The CDR3 is made up of 16 amino acids. The CDR3 is CASSFGGGGPNYGYTF. DNA for the CDR3: TGTGCCAGCAGTTTCGGGGGAGGGGGCCCTAACTATGGCTACACCTTC.

The chain recombines TRBV30 with TRBJ1-3, with TRBD1 as a possible D gene (5 bases). Between the trimmed V and J ends, which lost 5 bases and 4 bases, there was a span of 18 bases. This CDR3 has 15 amino acids. From germline, CDR1 is GTSNPN and CDR2 SVGIG (reference sequence). The CDR3 coding sequence is TGTGCCTGGCCCCCAGACAGAGGAAGGGGAAACACCATATATTTT. Its protein product is CAWPPDRGRGNTIYF.

This clonotype has a single count. The V and J genes are TRBV19 and TRBJ2-1; 10 bases agree with TRBD2. This CDR3 region has 18 residues. Germline trimming cut 5 bases from V and 0 bases from J; bases unmatched to any gene: 10. CDR1 and CDR2 from the germline V gene are LNHDA and SQIVND (reference sequence). The CDR3 DNA is TGTGCCAGTAGTCCCAGGGGACTAGCGTTAAACTCCTACAATGAGCAGTTCTTC. Translation gives CASSPRGLALNSYNEQFF.

The chain links TRBV2 to TRBJ2-7; D might be TRBD1 or TRBD2, each matching 5 bases. The CDR3 length is 12 residues. V dropped 6 bases and J dropped 6 bases, with 12 bases sitting between them. Germline CDR1 reads SNHLY; CDR2 reads FYNNEI. DNA of the CDR3: TGTGCCAGCAGGGGGACCCCCGCCGAGCAGTACTTC. Amino acids: CASRGTPAEQYF.

This chain connects TRBV6-5 to TRBJ2-5; D is undetermined. V lost 7 bases, J lost 5 bases, and 17 bases lay in between. The CDR3 runs 14 residues. CDR1 is MNHEY, CDR2 SVGAGI, per germline. The CDR3 coding sequence is TGTGCCAGCACCAAGGTCGGGTCCGGGGAGACCCAGTACTTC. Residues: CASTKVGSGETQYF.

The rearrangement uses TRBV3-1 and TRBJ2-5, with TRBD1 as a possible D gene (6 bases). CDR1 is LGHDT, CDR2 YNNKEL, per germline (reference sequence). This CDR3 is 15 amino acids long. Deletions cut 3 bases from V and 2 bases from J, with 13 bases between. CDR3 amino acids: CASSHRGWGQETQYF. The DNA of the CDR3 is TGTGCCAGCAGCCACAGGGGTTGGGGGCAAGAGACCCAGTACTTC.

This chain connects TRBV12-3 or TRBV12-4 to TRBJ1-5; D is uncertain. The CDR3 has 15 amino acids. Between the trimmed V and J ends, which lost 1 base and 2 bases, there was a span of 9 bases. The CDR3 nucleotides read TGTGCCAGCAGTTTAGTGAACACTGGCAATCAGCCCCAGCATTTT. It codes for CASSLVNTGNQPQHF.

The chain couples TRBV29-1 to TRBJ2-6, with 10 bases aligning to TRBD1. The CDR3 runs 15 residues. Germline lookup yields CDR1 SQVTM and CDR2 ANQGSEA. V was clipped by 4 bases and J by 4 bases; unmatched bases: 4. Here the CDR3 DNA reads TGCAGCGTTGGGACAGGGGGGACCGGGGCCAACGTCCTGACTTTC. Amino acids: CSVGTGGTGANVLTF. The entire variable domain, with the rest obtained from reference TRBV29-1 and TRBJ2-6, is as follows: SAVISQKPSRDICQRGTSLTIQCQVDSQVTMMFWYRQQPGQSLTLIATANQGSEATYESGFVIDKFPISRPNLTFSTLTVSNMSPEDSSIYLCSVGTGGTGANVLTFGAGSRLTVL.

V and J are TRBV25-1 and TRBJ2-7; the D is unclear. The germline V gene encodes CDR1 MGHDK and CDR2 SYGVNS. V lost 0 bases, J lost 0 bases, and 9 bases lay in between. This CDR3 spans 15 amino acids. The CDR3 DNA is TGTGCCAGCAGTGAATATGGGCCCCCCTCCTACGAGCAGTACTTC. This encodes CASSEYGPPSYEQYF.

V is TRBV27 and J is TRBJ2-6; D gene unclear. Trimming stripped 3 bases from V and 2 bases from J, with 11 bases between. Germline CDR1 is MNHEY and CDR2 is SMNVEV (reference sequence). This CDR3 is built from 16 residues. CDR3 sequence: CASSLSMRAGANVLTF. The CDR3 DNA sequence: TGTGCCAGCAGTTTGAGTATGCGAGCTGGGGCCAACGTCCTGACTTTC.

The chain employs TRBV4-2 and TRBJ2-6, with D perhaps matching TRBD1 (6 bases). The ends were cut back, 0 bases at V and 0 bases at J, with 24 bases in the middle. Germline V CDR1 and CDR2: LGHNA, YNFKEQ. CDR3 length: 22 amino acids. CDR3 in DNA: TGTGCCAGCAGCCAAGATCAGGCTGTGGGCAGGGGACGTAGCTCTGGGGCCAACGTCCTGACTTTC. Translated, it gives CASSQDQAVGRGRSSGANVLTF.

This clonotype was recorded only once. The chain links TRBV28 to TRBJ1-5, with 7 positions matching TRBD1. The CDR3 is 15 amino acids. Trimming at V came to 7 bases and at J to 6 bases, leaving 12 bases not matched to a gene. Germline CDR1 MDHEN, CDR2 SYDVKM. CDR3: CASKPGTDKLQPQHF. DNA for the CDR3: TGTGCCAGCAAACCCGGGACAGACAAACTTCAGCCCCAGCATTTT.

This rearrangement joins TRBV5-6 to TRBJ2-7, with 9 bases fitting TRBD1. V trimming: 2 bases; J trimming: 4 bases; junction bases outside the gene matches: 7. The CDR3 contains 15 residues. Germline V gives CDR1 SGHDT, CDR2 YYEEEE. Here the CDR3 reads CASSFLRDRAYEQYF. In DNA, the CDR3 is TGTGCCAGCAGCTTTCTTCGGGACAGGGCTTACGAGCAGTACTTC.

The genes are TRBV7-9 and TRBJ1-6; TRBD1 is a possible D gene (5 bases). Germline CDR1 reads SEHNR; CDR2 reads FQNEAQ (reference sequence). V was cut by 5 bases and J by 8 bases, with 13 bases left in between. There are 14 residues in the CDR3. The CDR3 reads CASSPTDAYSPLHF. CDR3 bases: TGTGCCAGCAGCCCGACAGACGCCTATTCACCCCTCCACTTT.

The J gene is TRBJ2-2, the V gene TRBV2; 10 positions agree with TRBD2. The CDR3 loop spans 14 amino acids. Germline CDR1 reads SNHLY; CDR2 reads FYNNEI. The V gene end was trimmed by 7 bases and the J gene end by 5 bases; junction bases not matched to a gene: 4. CDR3 sequence: CASTRAGGTGELFF. CDR3 nucleotides: TGTGCCAGCACGCGAGCGGGAGGGACCGGGGAGCTGTTTTTT.

This chain links TRBV28 with TRBJ1-1, with D perhaps TRBD1 (5 bases). The germline V and J ends were trimmed by 6 bases and 6 bases, with 17 bases remaining between them. The CDR3 has 14 residues. Per germline, CDR1 MDHEN and CDR2 SYDVKM. DNA of the CDR3: TGTGCCAGCAGGCCACCCGGGGGGATCCCTGAAGCTTTCTTT. Translated, it gives CASRPPGGIPEAFF.

The gene calls are TRBV5-6 and TRBJ2-5; perhaps TRBD2 as D (5 bases). Deletions cut 1 base from V and 7 bases from J, with 11 bases between. The length of the CDR3 is 13 residues. Germline V gives CDR1 SGHDT, CDR2 YYEEEE. CDR3 in amino acids: CASSLPAGGTQYF. The CDR3 DNA sequence: TGTGCCAGCAGCTTGCCCGCGGGCGGGACCCAGTACTTC.

The chain carries TRBV7-9 and TRBJ1-4; D possibly corresponds to TRBD1 (5 bases). V shed 5 bases and J shed 7 bases, with 14 bases lying between them. The CDR3 loop spans 14 amino acids. Per germline, CDR1 SEHNR and CDR2 FQNEAQ (reference sequence). The CDR3 region is CASSTDRGGEKLFF. CDR3 DNA: TGTGCCAGCAGCACCGACCGGGGGGGTGAAAAACTGTTTTTT.

The V call is TRBV6-2 or TRBV6-3, the J call TRBJ2-1; a weak D match, TRBD2 (5 bases). Between the trimmed V and J ends, which lost 6 bases and 6 bases, there was a span of 9 bases. The CDR3 spans 12 residues. Germline CDR1 MNHEY, CDR2 SVGEGT. CDR3 nucleotide sequence: TGTGCCAGCAGGAACGAGGGCAATGAGCAGTTCTTC. Encoded protein: CASRNEGNEQFF.

The chain uses TRBV19 and TRBJ2-1, with 9 bases aligning to TRBD2. V dropped 8 bases and J dropped 5; count of bases not matched to a gene: 13. The CDR3 is made up of 16 amino acids. Germline CDR1 and CDR2: LNHDA and SQIVND (reference sequence). CDR3 sequence reads: CASETLTSGSNNEQFF. In DNA, the CDR3 is TGTGCCAGTGAGACGCTGACTAGCGGATCTAACAATGAGCAGTTCTTC.

The chain combines TRBV7-2 with TRBJ2-3, with 10 bases that match TRBD2. CDR3 length equals 16 residues. The J segment lost 9 bases and the V segment lost 5 bases, leaving 14 bases of the junction unmatched. From germline, CDR1 is SGHTA and CDR2 FQGNSA. Here the CDR3 DNA reads TGTGCCAGCAGCCCTACCCGGACTAGCGGACCGAGAACGCAGTATTTT. This gives the protein CASSPTRTSGPRTQYF.